The T cell receptor beta chain under discussion was sequenced for a study of monozygotic twins with inflammatory bowel disease. Study findings and constraints: Differing T cell subtypes remained indistinguishable.

Eight cDNA synthesis reactions were run for every sample. Following a re-call of the 5' RACE reads, TCRdb has one entry per CDR3 protein and lacks DNA. Its table lists approximately 420,000 distinct CDR3 sequences. CDR1 is DFQATT and CDR2 is SNEGSKA in the germline V gene (reference sequence). This CDR3 is 14 amino acids long. Remarks on this clonotype: Its antigen remains unknown.

This TCR came from a human donor with ulcerative colitis or Crohn's disease, or a healthy co-twin of an affected twin (not recorded which). The sequenced sample was blood. This chain joins TRBV20-1 and TRBJ2-2; TCRdb returns TRBD1, unconfirmable since there is no DNA. This CDR3 reads CSARPGQNTGELFF.